The text below deals with one T cell receptor (beta chain). Ages ranged from about 18 to 90 years, with residence in under 25 US areas. This table comes from immunoSEQ multiplex PCR, and its TCRdb copy is limited to in-frame clones, with some not included. The table records some 190,000 clones, 80% of them present only once. This specimen comes from a study of blood T cell repertoires in COVID-19. Study context: Material from acute and convalescent COVID-19 was sourced from the United States, Italy and Spain. Sources were T cells, B-cell-depleted T cells, or PBMCs; the material itself was cDNA or gDNA.

The CDR3 length is 14 residues. The V segment lost 5 bases and the J segment 3 bases; nucleotides outside the gene matches: 3. CDR1 is SEHNR, CDR2 FQNEAQ, per germline (reference sequence). The sequence derives from a man younger than 45 with acute COVID-19. V gene TRBV7-9 combines with J gene TRBJ2-7, with TRBD2 matching 11 bases. The sequenced sample was PBMCs or T cells enriched from blood (not recorded which). CDR3 sequence (DNA): TGTGCCAGCAGCCCTAGCGGGGGGCTCTACGAGCAGTACTTC. Protein product: CASSPSGGLYEQYF.